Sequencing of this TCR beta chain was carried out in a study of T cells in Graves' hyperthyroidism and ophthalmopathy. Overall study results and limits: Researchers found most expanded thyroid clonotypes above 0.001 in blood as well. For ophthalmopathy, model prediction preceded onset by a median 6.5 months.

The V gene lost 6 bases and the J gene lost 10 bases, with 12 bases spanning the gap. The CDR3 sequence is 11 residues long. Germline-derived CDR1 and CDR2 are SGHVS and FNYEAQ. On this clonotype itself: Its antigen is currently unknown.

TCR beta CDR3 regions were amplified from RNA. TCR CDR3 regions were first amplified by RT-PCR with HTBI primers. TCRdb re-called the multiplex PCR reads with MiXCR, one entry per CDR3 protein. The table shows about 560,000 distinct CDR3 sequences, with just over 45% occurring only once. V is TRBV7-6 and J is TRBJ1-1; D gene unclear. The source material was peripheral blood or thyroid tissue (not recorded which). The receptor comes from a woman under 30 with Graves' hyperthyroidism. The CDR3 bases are TGTGCCAGCAGTGAAGAGGTGGGAGCTTTCTTT. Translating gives CASSEEVGAFF. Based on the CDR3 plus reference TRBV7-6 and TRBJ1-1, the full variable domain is GAGVSQSPRYKVTKRGQDVALRCDPISGHVSLYWYRQALGQGPEFLTYFNYEAQQDKSGLPNDRFSAERPEGSISTLTIQRTEQRDSAMYRCASSEEVGAFFGQGTRLTVV.